What follows are 26 T cell receptor beta chains derived from one specimen sequenced in a study of early T cells in non-severe SARS-CoV-2 infection. Each CDR3 protein is one row after TCRdb ran MiXCR on the 5' RACE reads. The data hold tens of thousands of distinct CDR3 sequences, with around an eighth observed a single time. Sequencing used whole blood. Every receptor here comes from an adult who was a healthcare worker with PCR-confirmed SARS-CoV-2 infection or an uninfected control (not recorded which).

Note on this clonotype: At one of its ends the junction is not consistent with the germline gene, which may arise from a read error. The CDR3, as DNA: TGTGCTAGCAGCTTAGCAGCAGGGGCCGACTACGAGCAGTACTTC. Translation: CASSLAAGADYEQYF. The chain couples TRBV7-7 to TRBJ2-7, with D maybe TRBD1 (6 bases). Germline CDR1 and CDR2: SSHAT and FNYEAQ (reference sequence). The CDR3 runs to 15 residues.

V and J are TRBV7-8 and TRBJ2-1, with 9 bases matching TRBD2. Trimming cost V 5 bases and J 5 bases; bases outside gene matches: 7. This CDR3 comprises 15 residues. Germline V lookup: CDR1 SGHVS, CDR2 FQNEAQ. The CDR3 protein is CASSAVTSGNNEQFF. CDR3 nucleotides: TGTGCCAGCAGCGCCGTGACTAGCGGAAACAATGAGCAGTTCTTC.

This clonotype was found many times. The rearrangement uses TRBV12-3 or TRBV12-4 and TRBJ1-1, with no clear D. There are 11 residues in the CDR3. The V and J ends lost 5 bases and 1 base respectively, with 2 bases between them. In DNA, the CDR3 is TGTGCCAGCAGTACGAACACTGAAGCTTTCTTT. Protein sequence: CASSTNTEAFF.

This clonotype was seen ten or more times. CDR3 protein: CASSQEFGSYNEQFF. CDR3 bases: TGCGCCAGCAGCCAAGAGTTCGGCAGCTACAATGAGCAGTTCTTC. The V gene is TRBV4-1, the J gene TRBJ2-1; D remains unclear. V shed 0 bases and J shed 3 bases, with 9 bases lying between them. The germline CDR1 and CDR2 sequences are MGHRA and YSYEKL. The CDR3 contains 15 residues.

The J gene is TRBJ2-7, the V gene TRBV5-1; D not resolved. The CDR3 covers 13 residues. Germline V gene sequence: CDR1 SGHRS, CDR2 YFSETQ. Trimming pared 1 base from V and 0 bases from J, leaving 5 bases between. The CDR3 region has the DNA TGCGCCAGCAGCTTGCCAGCCTCCTACGAGCAGTACTTC. This gives the protein CASSLPASYEQYF.

This clonotype was counted many times. V gene TRBV7-2 combines with J gene TRBJ2-1; no clear D. Trimming shortened V by 5 bases and J by 0 bases, and 14 bases separated the two germline ends. The CDR3 length is 16 residues. CDR1 is SGHTA and CDR2 is FQGNSA in the germline V gene. CDR3 in amino acids: CASSRQSTSSYNEQFF. CDR3 nucleotides: TGTGCCAGCAGCCGCCAATCGACCAGCTCCTACAATGAGCAGTTCTTC. The full variable domain, with the rest looked up from reference TRBV7-2 and TRBJ2-1, is GAGVSQSPSNKVTEKGKDVELRCDPISGHTALYWYRQSLGQGLEFLIYFQGNSAPDKSGLPSDRFSAERTGGSVSTLTIQRTQQEDSAVYLCASSRQSTSSYNEQFFGPGTRLTVL.

Many counts were recorded for this clonotype. J is TRBJ2-2 and V is TRBV6-2 or TRBV6-3; D remains ambiguous. Trimming took 7 bases from V and 0 from J, leaving 0 bases between them. From germline, CDR1 is MNHEY and CDR2 SVGEGT. The CDR3 consists of 11 residues. In DNA form, the CDR3 reads TGTGCCAGCACGAACACCGGGGAGCTGTTTTTT. It yields the protein CASTNTGELFF.

This clonotype was observed a handful of times. This rearrangement joins TRBV4-1 to TRBJ1-5; TRBD1 aligns across 7 bases. This CDR3 contains 16 residues. Germline values: CDR1 MGHRA, CDR2 YSYEKL. The junction had 4 bases not matched to a gene; V was cut back by 1 base and J by 1 base. The DNA of the CDR3 is TGCGCCAGCAGCCAAGGGGGACAGATGAGCAATCAGCCCCAGCATTTT. It specifies CASSQGGQMSNQPQHF.

The chain uses TRBV5-1 and TRBJ2-6; D possibly uses TRBD1 or TRBD2 (5 bases each). Trimming removed 5 bases at V and 2 bases at J, with 14 bases between. Germline V gene data show CDR1 as SGHRS and CDR2 as YFSETQ. This CDR3 has 16 residues. CDR3 region: CASSPGRGAGANVLTF. The CDR3 DNA reads as TGCGCCAGCAGTCCAGGGAGAGGGGCTGGGGCCAACGTCCTGACTTTC.

This clonotype has a handful of counts. This sequence joins TRBV29-1 and TRBJ2-5; 8 bases match TRBD1. V lost 7 bases, J lost 7 bases, and 14 bases stayed unmatched. This CDR3 has 14 amino acids. CDR1 SQVTM and CDR2 ANQGSEA come from the germline V gene. The CDR3 region has the DNA TGCAGCGCCGATCCAAGGACAGGGAAAGCGACCCAGTACTTC. This encodes CSADPRTGKATQYF.

This clonotype was seen a handful of times. J is TRBJ2-1 and V is TRBV28, with D perhaps matching TRBD1 or TRBD2 (7 bases each). The CDR3 spans 15 residues. Germline lookup yields CDR1 MDHEN and CDR2 SYDVKM. The germline V and J ends were trimmed by 10 bases and 6 bases, with 22 bases remaining between them. Here the CDR3 DNA reads TGTGCCACTCAAGGGGGCGGGAGCCTCGTCAATGAGCAGTTCTTC. Translating it yields CATQGGGSLVNEQFF.

In its sample, this clonotype was seen a few times. The chain combines TRBV30 with TRBJ1-1, with a tentative D call TRBD1 (5 bases). There are 13 residues in the CDR3. V lost 3 bases and J 10 bases, leaving 18 bases between the germline ends. CDR1 is GTSNPN, CDR2 SVGIG, per germline (reference sequence). This chain's CDR3 is CAWRNAAGSLAFF. In DNA, the CDR3 is TGTGCCTGGAGAAACGCGGCAGGGAGTTTAGCTTTCTTT.

V and J are TRBV2 and TRBJ2-7, with 7 bases lining up with TRBD1. V was clipped by 0 bases and J by 3 bases; unmatched bases: 14. CDR3 length equals 18 residues. The V gene's germline CDR1 is SNHLY and CDR2 FYNNEI. For the CDR3, the DNA is TGTGCCAGCAGTGAAGCGCTAGGACTGGGCACAGGGGTCTACGAGCAGTACTTC. As protein: CASSEALGLGTGVYEQYF.

This clonotype was recorded at least ten times. The rearrangement uses TRBV5-3 and TRBJ1-1; 7 nucleotides agree with TRBD1. TRBV5-3 is an ORF; its function is uncertain. There are 13 residues in the CDR3. V shed 5 bases, J shed 3 bases, and the junction held 4 bases outside the gene matches. CDR3 in DNA: TGTGCCAGAAGTAGTGACAGGGACACTGAAGCTTTCTTT. It specifies CARSSDRDTEAFF.

This clonotype was seen ten or more times. V is TRBV2 and J is TRBJ1-3; no definite D call. This CDR3 is built from 19 residues. The V end lost 8 bases, the J end lost 2 bases, and 28 bases lay between the germline ends. Germline CDR1 is SNHLY and CDR2 is FYNNEI. This chain's CDR3 is CASGPHRFPIHGTGNTIYF. CDR3 in DNA: TGTGCCAGCGGACCCCACCGTTTTCCGATACATGGAACTGGAAACACCATATATTTT. Full variable domain (outside the CDR3, taken from reference TRBV2 and TRBJ1-3): EPEVTQTPSHQVTQMGQEVILRCVPISNHLYFYWYRQILGQKVEFLVSFYNNEISEKSEIFDDQFSVERPDGSNFTLKIRSTKLEDSAMYFCASGPHRFPIHGTGNTIYFGEGSWLTVV.

The count of this clonotype is one. A much larger clone is a single base away; this may be a read error. This sequence joins TRBV7-9 and TRBJ1-1; a weak D match, TRBD1 (5 bases). With 3 bases removed from V and 4 bases from J, the gap between germline ends came to 6 bases. Germline V lookup: CDR1 SEHNR, CDR2 FQNEAQ (reference sequence). There are 12 residues in the CDR3. The CDR3 region has the DNA TGTGCCAGCAGCTTGGGGACCACTGAAGCTTTCTTT. It translates to CASSLGTTEAFF.

This chain uses TRBV20-1 with TRBJ2-1; TRBD2 matches 14 bases. CDR1 and CDR2 from the germline V gene are DFQATT and SNEGSKA (reference sequence). V shed 5 bases and J 7 bases; nucleotides not matched to a gene: 4. CDR3 size: 14 residues. CDR3 amino acids: CSAFRLAGGNEQFF. DNA of the CDR3: TGCAGTGCTTTCCGACTAGCGGGGGGGAATGAGCAGTTCTTC.

This sequence joins TRBV12-3 or TRBV12-4 and TRBJ2-3, with D perhaps matching TRBD1 or TRBD2 (5 bases each). The V and J ends lost 5 bases and 2 bases respectively, with 14 bases between them. CDR3 length equals 15 residues. The CDR3 DNA follows: TGTGCCAGCAGTCCCAGGGTACGGGACACAGATACGCAGTATTTT. It translates to CASSPRVRDTDTQYF.

This clonotype was counted a few times. The V call is TRBV10-2, the J call TRBJ1-5, with D possibly matching TRBD1 (6 bases). V lost 9 bases to trimming and J lost 2 bases, with 26 bases between them. The CDR3 has 18 amino acids. Germline-derived CDR1 and CDR2 are WSHSY and SAAADI. CDR3 DNA: TGCGCCAGGACTTTTTCCTCTCCCAGGGGCGAGGGCAATCAGCCCCAGCATTTT. Translation: CARTFSSPRGEGNQPQHF.

This clonotype came up many times. The chain couples TRBV5-1 to TRBJ2-1; 8 nucleotides align to TRBD1. The CDR3 contains 15 residues. Unmatched junction bases numbered 4, after V lost 2 bases and J lost 3 bases. CDR1 is SGHRS and CDR2 is YFSETQ in the germline V gene. Here the CDR3 DNA reads TGCGCCAGCAGCTTAGGGGACAGGTTCTACAATGAGCAGTTCTTC. Encoded protein: CASSLGDRFYNEQFF.

V and J are TRBV7-8 and TRBJ1-2; D gene uncertain. The germline V gene encodes CDR1 SGHVS and CDR2 FQNEAQ. The CDR3 spans 15 residues. Trimming removed 0 bases from V and 4 bases from J, with 12 bases in between. The CDR3 protein is CASSLAQISSYGYTF. The CDR3 DNA reads TGTGCCAGCAGCTTAGCCCAGATATCAAGCTATGGCTACACCTTC.

This clonotype appeared a few times. CDR3 protein: CASSLGGTLGEQYF. The CDR3 region has the DNA TGTGCCAGCAGCCTCGGGGGAACTCTGGGTGAGCAGTACTTC. The chain combines TRBV11-3 with TRBJ2-7; a possible D gene is TRBD2 (6 bases). This CDR3 region has 14 residues. Germline V CDR1 and CDR2: SGHNT, YENEEA. The V end was cut by 5 bases, the J end by 7 bases, with 18 bases between.

The sample holds a few counts of this clonotype. The V call is TRBV2, the J call TRBJ2-7, with 9 bases matching TRBD1. The CDR3 runs to 12 residues. The trim removed 6 bases at V and 7 bases at J, leaving 4 bases unmatched. Germline V gene lookup returns CDR1 SNHLY and CDR2 FYNNEI. The CDR3 DNA reads TGTGCCAGCAGGGGACAGGGAGGGGAGCAGTACTTC. The encoded protein is CASRGQGGEQYF.

This clonotype was detected many times. V is TRBV3-1 and J is TRBJ1-2; 12 bases line up with TRBD1. From germline, CDR1 is LGHDT and CDR2 YNNKEL (reference sequence). V shed 5 bases, J shed 8 bases, and the junction held 9 bases outside the gene matches. The CDR3 spans 15 residues. The CDR3 region is CASSTPGQGARGYTF. CDR3 coding DNA: TGTGCCAGCAGCACACCGGGACAGGGGGCCAGGGGCTACACCTTC.

This clonotype was seen more than once but under ten times. V is TRBV6-5 and J is TRBJ1-1; no definite D call. CDR1 MNHEY and CDR2 SVGAGI come from the germline V gene. Between the trimmed V and J ends, which lost 5 bases and 5 bases, there was a span of 9 bases. The CDR3 consists of 12 residues. CDR3 bases: TGTGCCAGCAGTCGCTCTCGGACTGAAGCTTTCTTT. Amino acids: CASSRSRTEAFF.

The table lists this clonotype with many counts. The genes are TRBV29-1 and TRBJ2-5; a possible D gene is TRBD2 (5 bases). V was pared by 8 bases and J by 1 base, with 11 bases between. The CDR3 totals 12 residues. Germline lookup yields CDR1 SQVTM and CDR2 ANQGSEA. The CDR3 is CSCRRGQETQYF. The CDR3 region has the DNA TGCAGCTGCCGCCGGGGCCAAGAGACCCAGTACTTC.